These T cell receptor beta chains were read from a single sample in a study of shared clonotypes between healthy human individuals. Profiling relied on immunoSEQ multiplex PCR, and the TCRdb table lists in-frame clones only, not all of them. The sample records about 690,000 clones, about 90% being singletons. Material for sequencing was memory CD8+ T cells from PBMCs. The receptor set was obtained from a man between 18 and 35 years old in good health. Some clones in this sample may be carry-over from other donors' samples. Each CDR3 is given with its conserved first and last residue. D genes are given only for firm matches. The listing skips clone size in some rows; elsewhere it reads once, few, many or a size class.

abundance	v_gene	d_gene	j_gene	CDR3aa	CDR3nt
few	TRBV27	NA	TRBJ1-5	CASSLGGSNQPQHF	TGTGCCAGCAGTTTAGGGGGTAGCAATCAGCCCCAGCATTTT
NA	TRBV7-9	TRBD1	TRBJ1-2	CASTHQGANYGYTF	TGTGCCAGCACCCATCAGGGGGCAAACTATGGCTACACCTTC
NA	TRBV14	NA	TRBJ2-4	CASNWTQKNIQYF	TGTGCCAGCAACTGGACTCAAAAAAACATTCAGTACTTC
NA	TRBV11-2	NA	TRBJ2-2	CASSRAGDTGELFF	TGTGCCAGCAGCCGAGCAGGGGACACCGGGGAGCTGTTTTTT
NA	TRBV11-3	NA	TRBJ2-2	CASSLAFRQGGTGELFF	TGTGCCAGCAGCTTAGCGTTTCGCCAGGGAGGCACCGGGGAGCTGTTTTTT
NA	TRBV9	NA	TRBJ2-7	CASSVGGGSRTGEQYF	TGTGCCAGCAGCGTAGGAGGTGGATCCCGAACGGGCGAGCAGTACTTC
NA	TRBV6-1	TRBD1	TRBJ1-3	CASSEDRSSGNTIYF	TGTGCCAGCAGTGAGGACAGGAGCTCTGGAAACACCATATATTTT
NA	TRBV27	NA	TRBJ2-1	CASNNRLIQGIHEQFF	TGTGCCAGCAATAACCGGCTTATACAGGGAATCCATGAGCAGTTCTTC
NA	TRBV6-5	NA	TRBJ2-7	CATSSGLLREQYF	TGTGCCACCTCGTCGGGGTTGCTACGAGAGCAGTACTTT
NA	TRBV4-1	NA	TRBJ2-1	CASRPWGNSSYNEQFF	TGCGCCAGCAGACCCTGGGGGAATAGCTCCTACAATGAGCAGTTCTTC
NA	TRBV30	TRBD1	TRBJ1-4	CAWSVRQGNEKLFF	TGTGCCTGGAGTGTTCGACAGGGCAATGAAAAACTGTTTTTT
NA	TRBV9	TRBD1	TRBJ1-2	CASSVGGTGTEYGYTF	TGTGCCAGCAGCGTAGGAGGGACCGGGACAGAGTATGGCTACACCTTC
once	TRBV30	NA	TRBJ2-7	CAWSATAYEQYF	TGTGCCTGGAGCGCGACGGCTTACGAGCAGTACTTC
NA	TRBV6-6	NA	TRBJ1-5	CASRLVFNQPQHF	TGTGCCAGCAGATTAGTTTTCAATCAGCCCCAGCATTTT
NA	TRBV6-6	TRBD1	TRBJ1-2	CASTPGGYYGYTF	TGTGCCAGCACCCCAGGGGGATACTATGGCTACACCTTC
NA	TRBV6-1	NA	TRBJ2-7	CASTPADISYEQYF	TGTGCCAGCACACCAGCGGACATCTCCTACGAGCAGTACTTC
NA	TRBV2	TRBD2	TRBJ2-1	CASSEGGRLYEQFF	TGTGCCAGCAGTGAAGGCGGGAGACTCTATGAGCAGTTCTTC
NA	TRBV27	NA	TRBJ1-2	CASSLGPSTLYGYTF	TGTGCCAGCAGTTTAGGCCCCTCGACTCTCTATGGCTACACCTTC
NA	TRBV12-5	TRBD1	TRBJ2-1	CASGPGGSYNEQFF	TGTGCTAGTGGACCAGGGGGCTCCTACAATGAGCAGTTCTTC
few	TRBV6-5	NA	TRBJ2-7	CASSYSTRDYEQYF	TGTGCCAGCAGTTACTCCACAAGGGACTACGAGCAGTACTTC
NA	TRBV6-1	TRBD1	TRBJ2-2	CASRETGGYTGELFF	TGTGCCAGCAGAGAGACAGGGGGTTACACCGGGGAGCTGTTTTTT
once	TRBV10-1	NA	TRBJ1-3	CATGKPQDVDGGNTIYF	TGCGCCACCGGGAAACCCCAGGACGTCGACGGCGGAAACACCATATATTTT
NA	TRBV10-3	TRBD1	TRBJ1-3	CAISESEWGQVATSGNTIYF	TGTGCCATCAGTGAGTCGGAGTGGGGACAGGTCGCCACCTCTGGAAACACCATATATTTT
NA	TRBV27	NA	TRBJ2-7	CASSFGGSGSPYEQYF	TGTGCCAGCAGTTTCGGAGGGTCAGGGAGTCCCTACGAGCAGTACTTC
NA	TRBV5-8	TRBD1	TRBJ1-2	CASSLVQGRDGYTF	TGTGCCAGCAGCTTGGTACAGGGGCGGGATGGCTACACCTTC
once	TRBV11-2	NA	TRBJ2-7	CASSLISLASYEQYF	TGTGCCAGCAGCCTAATTTCCCTCGCTTCCTACGAGCAGTACTTC
NA	TRBV27	NA	TRBJ2-7	CASSIRTSWAYEQYF	TGTGCCAGCAGTATTCGTACTAGTTGGGCTTACGAGCAGTACTTC
NA	TRBV28	TRBD1	TRBJ2-3	CASSLRDRTSTDTQYF	TGTGCCAGCAGCCTAAGGGACAGGACTAGCACAGATACGCAGTATTTT
NA	TRBV12-5	TRBD2	TRBJ2-2	CASGPYGASGNTGELFF	TGTGCTAGTGGTCCGTACGGGGCTAGCGGGAACACCGGGGAGCTGTTTTTT
NA	TRBV7-2	NA	TRBJ2-7	CASSLLANYEQYF	TGTGCCAGCAGCTTATTAGCGAACTACGAGCAGTACTTC
NA	TRBV9	TRBD1	TRBJ2-5	CASSNPRQGAGETQYF	TGTGCCAGCAGCAACCCTAGACAGGGGGCCGGTGAGACCCAGTACTTC
once	TRBV19	NA	TRBJ2-2	CASSTGTPYPNTGELFF	TGTGCCAGTAGTACCGGTACCCCCTACCCCAACACCGGGGAGCTGTTTTTT
NA	TRBV19	TRBD2	TRBJ2-2	CASIIPGREKAGELFF	TGTGCCAGTATTATACCTGGGCGGGAGAAGGCCGGGGAGCTGTTTTTT
NA	TRBV9	NA	TRBJ2-7	CASSPGHYSYEQYF	TGTGCCAGCAGCCCTGGGCATTACTCCTACGAGCAGTACTTC
NA	TRBV15	NA	TRBJ1-5	CATSRVDSNQPQHF	TGTGCCACCAGCAGAGTCGATAGCAATCAGCCCCAGCATTTT
NA	TRBV5-5	NA	TRBJ2-7	CASSLGRVPYEQYF	TGTGCCAGCAGCTTGGGCAGGGTACCCTACGAGCAGTACTTC